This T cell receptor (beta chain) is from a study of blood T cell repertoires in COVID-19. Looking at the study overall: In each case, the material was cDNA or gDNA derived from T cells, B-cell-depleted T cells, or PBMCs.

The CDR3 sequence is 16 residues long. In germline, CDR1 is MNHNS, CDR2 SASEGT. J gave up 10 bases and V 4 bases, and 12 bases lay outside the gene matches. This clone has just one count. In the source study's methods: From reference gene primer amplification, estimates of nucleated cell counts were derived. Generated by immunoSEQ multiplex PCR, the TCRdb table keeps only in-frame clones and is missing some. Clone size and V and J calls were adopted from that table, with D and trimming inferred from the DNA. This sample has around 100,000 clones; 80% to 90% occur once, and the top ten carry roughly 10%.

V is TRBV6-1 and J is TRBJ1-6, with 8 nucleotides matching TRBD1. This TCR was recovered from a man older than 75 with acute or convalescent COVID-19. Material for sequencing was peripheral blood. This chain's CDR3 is CASSGGQVRSGSPLHF. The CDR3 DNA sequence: TGTGCCAGCAGTGGGGGACAGGTTAGATCAGGATCACCCCTCCACTTT.